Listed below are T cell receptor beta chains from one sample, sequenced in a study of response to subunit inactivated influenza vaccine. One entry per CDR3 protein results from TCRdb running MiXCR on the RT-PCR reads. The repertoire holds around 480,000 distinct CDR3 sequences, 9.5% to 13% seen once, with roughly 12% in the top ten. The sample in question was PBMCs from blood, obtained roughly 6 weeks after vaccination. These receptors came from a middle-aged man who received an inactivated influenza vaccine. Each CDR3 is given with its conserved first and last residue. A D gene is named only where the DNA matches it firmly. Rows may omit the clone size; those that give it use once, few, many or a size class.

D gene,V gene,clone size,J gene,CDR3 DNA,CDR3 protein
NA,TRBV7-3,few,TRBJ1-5,TGTGCCAGCAGCTTACGGGCGGGGGACACTCAGCCCCAGCATTTT,CASSLRAGDTQPQHF
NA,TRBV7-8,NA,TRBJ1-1,TGTGCCAGCAGCTTTTCTCCAGGAAGTAACACTGAAGCTTTCTTT,CASSFSPGSNTEAFF
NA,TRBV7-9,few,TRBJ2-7,TGTGCCAGCAGCTTAGGGAGGGACAGTCTCAGCTCCTACGAGCAGTACTTC,CASSLGRDSLSSYEQYF
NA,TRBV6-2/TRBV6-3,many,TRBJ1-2,TGTGCCAGCAGCCAAGGGACATCCAACTATGGCTACACCTTC,CASSQGTSNYGYTF
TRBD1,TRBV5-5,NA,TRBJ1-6,TGTGCCAGCAGCTCAAAATGGGACAGACTACCGTCCCTCCACTTT,CASSSKWDRLPSLHF
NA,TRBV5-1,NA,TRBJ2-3,TGCGCCAGCAGTTATGGGGAGCGCACAGATACGCAGTATTTT,CASSYGERTDTQYF
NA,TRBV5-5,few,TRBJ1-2,TGTGCCAGCAGCCCAAGGAGAGTTGGCTACACCTTC,CASSPRRVGYTF
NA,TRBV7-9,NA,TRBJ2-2,TGTGCCACTAGATACGGCGCGAACACCGGGGAGCTGTTTTTT,CATRYGANTGELFF
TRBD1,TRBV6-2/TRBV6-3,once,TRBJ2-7,TGTGCCAGCAGTCCGGGACAGGGGGTAATAGTGTACGAGCAGTACTTC,CASSPGQGVIVYEQYF
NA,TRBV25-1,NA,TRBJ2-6,TGTGCCAGCAGTGGGGGGCTCTCTGGGGCCAACGTCCTGACTTTC,CASSGGLSGANVLTF
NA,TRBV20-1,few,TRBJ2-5,TGCAGTGCTAGAGTCTTCGGATATCACTACGAGACCCAGTACTTC,CSARVFGYHYETQYF
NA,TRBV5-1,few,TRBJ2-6,TGCGCCAGCAGCTTGGGGGCACCCGGGGCCAACGTCCTGACTTTC,CASSLGAPGANVLTF
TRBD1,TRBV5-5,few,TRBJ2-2,TGTGCCAGCAGCATGACAGGGGCCAACACCGGGGAGCTGTTTTTT,CASSMTGANTGELFF
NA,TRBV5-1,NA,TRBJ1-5,TGCGCCAGCAGCGTAACGGGAGGTAGCAATCAGCCCCAGCATTTT,CASSVTGGSNQPQHF
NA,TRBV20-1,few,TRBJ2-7,TGCAGTGCTAGTTGGCGAACTAGCTCCTACGAGCAGTACTTC,CSASWRTSSYEQYF
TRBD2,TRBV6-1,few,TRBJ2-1,TGTGCCAGCCTAACACCGGGACTAGCGGGGTATGAGCAGTTCTTC,CASLTPGLAGYEQFF
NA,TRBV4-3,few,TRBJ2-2,TGCGCCAGCAGTGGGGACGCGAACACCGGGGAGCTGTTTTTT,CASSGDANTGELFF
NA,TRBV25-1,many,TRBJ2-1,TGTGCCAGCAGTCCAGACCGGGAGTCGTATTACAATGAGCAGTTCTTC,CASSPDRESYYNEQFF
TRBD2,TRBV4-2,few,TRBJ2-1,TGTGCCAGCAGCCACTCGAGCGGGGCGTCTGAGCAGTTCTTC,CASSHSSGASEQFF
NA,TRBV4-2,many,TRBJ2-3,TGTGCCAGCAGCCAAGAAGGCGACAGCACAGATACGCAGTATTTT,CASSQEGDSTDTQYF
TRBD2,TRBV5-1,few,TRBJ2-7,TGCGCCAGCAGCTTGGGACTAGCGGGGGCGGTCAACGAGCAGTACTTC,CASSLGLAGAVNEQYF
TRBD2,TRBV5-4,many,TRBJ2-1,TGTGCCAGCAGCTTGGTCGGTGGTGGCGGGAGGGCCTTTTTCAATGAGCAGTTCTTC,CASSLVGGGGRAFFNEQFF
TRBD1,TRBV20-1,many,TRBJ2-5,TGCAGCGCTCCGGGACAGGGGTACCAAGAGACCCAGTACTTC,CSAPGQGYQETQYF
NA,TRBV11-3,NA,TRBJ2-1,TGTGCCAGTAAGCGGGTAAACTCCTACAATGAGCAGTTCTTC,CASKRVNSYNEQFF
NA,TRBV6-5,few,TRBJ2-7,TGTGCCAGCCCTCGAAGGGCCCGGGAGCAGTACTTC,CASPRRAREQYF
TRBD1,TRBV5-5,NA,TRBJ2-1,TGTGCCAGCAGGGGGACAGGGGGCCATTATACTAGGGATGAGCAGTTCTTC,CASRGTGGHYTRDEQFF
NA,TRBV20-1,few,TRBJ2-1,TGCAGTGCTAGAGATTGGGAGACAGGCCAGTACAATGAGCAGTTCTTC,CSARDWETGQYNEQFF
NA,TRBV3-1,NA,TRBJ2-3,TGTGCCAGCAGCCAAGAAGCTAGGAATACGCAGTATTTT,CASSQEARNTQYF
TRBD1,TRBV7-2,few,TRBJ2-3,TGTGCCAGCAGCCAGGGACAGCATGCTAGCACAGATACGCAGTATTTT,CASSQGQHASTDTQYF
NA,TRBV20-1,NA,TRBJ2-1,TGCAGTGCTGAGACCGGGGGGACAGAAGGGGCCAATGAGCAGTTCTTC,CSAETGGTEGANEQFF
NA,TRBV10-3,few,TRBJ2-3,TGTGCCATCAGTGGAGGGGGGGGGGCCGGCACAGATACGCAGTATTTT,CAISGGGGAGTDTQYF
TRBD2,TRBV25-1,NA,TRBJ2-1,TGTGCCAGCAGTGGTCCGAGACTAGCGGGGGATTCCTACAATGAGCAGTTCTTC,CASSGPRLAGDSYNEQFF
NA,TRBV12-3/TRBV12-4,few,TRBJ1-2,TGTGCCAGCAGTTGGAGGGCTATTAACTATGGCTACACCTTC,CASSWRAINYGYTF
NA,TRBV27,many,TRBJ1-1,TGTGCCAGCAGGGTTACGCGGGACCTGAACACTGAAGCTTTCTTT,CASRVTRDLNTEAFF
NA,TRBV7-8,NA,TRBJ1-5,TGTGCCAGCAGCTATTCCATAGAGCCCCAGCATTTT,CASSYSIEPQHF
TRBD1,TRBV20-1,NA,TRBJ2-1,TGCAGTGCTAGGGAAATACCGGGACAGGGGGCCTTCCGCTCCTACAATGAGCAGTTCTTC,CSAREIPGQGAFRSYNEQFF
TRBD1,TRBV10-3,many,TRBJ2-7,TGTGCTTCAAGGAGAGGACAGGGGGCCTACGAGCAGTACTTC,CASRRGQGAYEQYF
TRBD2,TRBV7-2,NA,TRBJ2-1,TGTGCCAGCAGCCTAGCGGGCGTCACCTACAATGAGCAGTTCTTC,CASSLAGVTYNEQFF
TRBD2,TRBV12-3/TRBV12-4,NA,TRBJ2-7,TGTGCCAGCAGTTTGAGGCGGGAGGCGGCCTACGAGCAGTACTTC,CASSLRREAAYEQYF
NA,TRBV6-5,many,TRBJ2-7,TGTGCCAGCAGTTACTCGCAGGGCCCGGGCGTTTACGAGCAGTACTTC,CASSYSQGPGVYEQYF